This TCR beta chain was sequenced in a study of T-cell reconstitution after alpha-beta-depleted transplantation in children. Study outcomes and limitations: By about two months after transplant, alpha-beta T cells reportedly arose from several hundred graft clones that had expanded. Newly produced T cells mostly provided counts and TCRbeta diversity after one year, as hyperexpanded clones declined.

Note on this clonotype: No antigen is known for it.

The V end was cut by 3 bases, the J end by 5 bases, with 13 bases between. The CDR3 runs to 13 residues. The germline V gene has CDR1 DFQATT and CDR2 SNEGSKA (reference sequence). Library preparation (for TCRbeta) was performed with unique molecular identifiers. TCRdb used MiXCR to reprocess the PCR reads, holding one entry per CDR3 protein. The table has around 960,000 distinct CDR3 sequences, about 29% seen once. The material was PBMCs, mostly from graft donor cells, obtained 360 days after TCRalphabeta/CD19-depleted stem cell transplant. The TCR comes from a boy under two years old who had a stem cell transplant for SCID, so the T cells may come from the graft donor. The chain has TRBV20-1 and TRBJ1-1, with D maybe TRBD1 (6 bases). The CDR3 here is CSAREGRGTEAFF. The DNA of the CDR3 is TGCAGTGCTAGGGAAGGTAGGGGGACTGAAGCTTTCTTT.